Below, 8 T cell receptor beta chains from the same sample are listed, as sequenced in a study of OX40 agonist ivuxolimab in advanced cancers. TCRdb keeps only in-frame clones here, not all; method: immunoSEQ multiplex PCR. The sample consists of about 45,000 clones, under 90% of them appearing once. This specimen was CD4+ or CD8+ T cells sorted from blood, taken in a trial of the OX40 agonist ivuxolimab. All receptors derive from an adult with an advanced solid tumor such as melanoma, head and neck, liver or kidney cancer.

The J gene is TRBJ2-2, the V gene TRBV10-3; D may be TRBD2 (5 bases). V was shortened by 7 bases and J by 7 bases, with 13 bases between the two germline ends. The CDR3 extends over 13 amino acids. The germline gives CDR1 ENHRY, CDR2 SYGVKD. CDR3 sequence: CAITGDRNGELFF. DNA of the CDR3: TGTGCCATCACCGGGGATAGAAACGGGGAGCTGTTTTTT.

The chain recombines TRBV5-1 with TRBJ2-7; 10 nucleotides match TRBD2. The CDR3 extends over 13 amino acids. Germline trimming cut 4 bases from V and 9 bases from J; bases unmatched to any gene: 7. The germline V gene has CDR1 SGHRS and CDR2 YFSETQ. This chain's CDR3 is CASSLGTSERQYF. The CDR3 bases are TGCGCCAGCAGCCTTGGGACTAGCGAACGGCAGTACTTC. The complete variable domain, with remaining parts taken from reference TRBV5-1 and TRBJ2-7, reads KAGVTQTPRYLIKTRGQQVTLSCSPISGHRSVSWYQQTPGQGLQFLFEYFSETQRNKGNFPGRFSGRQFSNSRSEMNVSTLELGDSALYLCASSLGTSERQYFGPGTRLTVT.

This clone has only a few counts. The chain couples TRBV28 to TRBJ1-2; 9 nucleotides match TRBD1. From germline, CDR1 is MDHEN and CDR2 SYDVKM. With V trimmed by 5 bases and J by 7 bases, 5 bases remained unmatched. The CDR3 is made up of 13 amino acids. The CDR3 nucleotides read TGTGCCAGCAGTCCAGGACAGGGGATTGGCTACACCTTC. It encodes CASSPGQGIGYTF.

This chain connects TRBV27 to TRBJ2-7; 8 bases line up with TRBD2. V dropped 11 bases and J dropped 5; count of bases not matched to a gene: 14. Germline assignment: CDR1 MNHEY and CDR2 SMNVEV (reference sequence). The CDR3 sequence is 14 residues long. CDR3 DNA: TGTGCCTCACAACATGGGCGGGGGGCGGACGAGCAGTACTTC. Translated: CASQHGRGADEQYF.

This chain uses TRBV10-3 with TRBJ1-1; 9 bases are shared with TRBD1. Germline assignment: CDR1 ENHRY and CDR2 SYGVKD. This CDR3 has 16 amino acids. V shed 4 bases and J 4 bases; nucleotides not matched to a gene: 10. The CDR3 loop is CAISGQPGQGFTEAFF. DNA of the CDR3: TGTGCCATCAGTGGGCAACCGGGACAGGGTTTCACTGAAGCTTTCTTT.

This chain connects TRBV18 to TRBJ1-1; 9 nucleotides agree with TRBD1. V dropped 3 bases and J dropped 4; count of bases not matched to a gene: 3. Germline V lookup: CDR1 KGHSH, CDR2 LQKENI. This CDR3 has 14 amino acids. DNA of the CDR3: TGTGCCAGCTCACCCGGACAGGGGAGCACTGAAGCTTTCTTT. Its translation is CASSPGQGSTEAFF.

This chain uses TRBV11-3 with TRBJ2-3, with D hard to call. The CDR3 sequence is 13 residues long. V was shortened by 0 bases and J by 6 bases, with 7 bases between the two germline ends. Germline loops: CDR1 SGHNT, CDR2 YENEEA. The CDR3 nucleotides are TGTGCCAGCAGCTTAGATATTGAGGATACGCAGTATTTT. Translating gives CASSLDIEDTQYF.

The chain couples TRBV7-9 to TRBJ1-3; D gene unclear. CDR1 is SEHNR and CDR2 is FQNEAQ in the germline V gene (reference sequence). Trimming left V 1 base short and J 0 bases short, with 10 bases between. CDR3 size: 16 residues. This chain's CDR3 is CASSLGPPDSGNTIYF. In nucleotides, the CDR3 is TGTGCCAGCAGCTTAGGCCCACCGGACTCTGGAAACACCATATATTTT.